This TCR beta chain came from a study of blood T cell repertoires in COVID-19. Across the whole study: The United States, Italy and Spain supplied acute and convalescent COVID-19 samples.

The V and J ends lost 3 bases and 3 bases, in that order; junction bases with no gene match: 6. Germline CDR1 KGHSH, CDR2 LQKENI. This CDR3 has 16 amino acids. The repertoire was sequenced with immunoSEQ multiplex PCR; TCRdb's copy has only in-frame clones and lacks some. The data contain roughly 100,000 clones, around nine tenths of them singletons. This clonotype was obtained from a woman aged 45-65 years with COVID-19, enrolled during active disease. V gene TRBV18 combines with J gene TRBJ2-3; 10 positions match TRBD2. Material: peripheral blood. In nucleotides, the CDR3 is TGTGCCAGCTCACCCTTAGCGGGGGGCCTTACAGATACGCAGTATTTT. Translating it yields CASSPLAGGLTDTQYF.